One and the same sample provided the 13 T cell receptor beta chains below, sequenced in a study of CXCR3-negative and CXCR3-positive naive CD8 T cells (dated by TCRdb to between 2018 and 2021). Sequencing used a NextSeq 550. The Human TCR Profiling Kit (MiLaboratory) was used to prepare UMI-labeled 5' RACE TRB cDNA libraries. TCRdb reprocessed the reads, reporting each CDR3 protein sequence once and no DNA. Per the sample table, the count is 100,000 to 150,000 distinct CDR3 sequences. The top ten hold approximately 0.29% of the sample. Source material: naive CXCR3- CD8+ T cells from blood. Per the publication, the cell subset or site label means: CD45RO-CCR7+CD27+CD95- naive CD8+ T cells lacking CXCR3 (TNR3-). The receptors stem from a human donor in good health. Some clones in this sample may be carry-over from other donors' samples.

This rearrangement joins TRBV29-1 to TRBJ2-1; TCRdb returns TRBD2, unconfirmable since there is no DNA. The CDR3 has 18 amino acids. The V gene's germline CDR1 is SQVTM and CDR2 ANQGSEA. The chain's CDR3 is CSVEDGERAADVNNEQFF.

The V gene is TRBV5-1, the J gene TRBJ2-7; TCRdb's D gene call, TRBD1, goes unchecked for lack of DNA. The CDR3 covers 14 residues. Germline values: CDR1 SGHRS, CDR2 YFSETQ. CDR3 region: CASSLVRGDYEQYF.

CDR3 sequence: CASSGSGETQYF. V is TRBV6-5 and J is TRBJ2-5; no DNA is available, so the TRBD2 call from TCRdb remains unchecked. The CDR3 runs 12 residues. From germline, CDR1 is MNHEY and CDR2 SVGAGI.

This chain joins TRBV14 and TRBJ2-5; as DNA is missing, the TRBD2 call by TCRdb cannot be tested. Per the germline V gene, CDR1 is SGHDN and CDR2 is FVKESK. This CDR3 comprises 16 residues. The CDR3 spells CASSQDAGEAWETQYF.

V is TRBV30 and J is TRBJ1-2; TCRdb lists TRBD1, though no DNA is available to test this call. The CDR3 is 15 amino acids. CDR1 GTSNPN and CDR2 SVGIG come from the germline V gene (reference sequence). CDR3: CAWTDPPHPNYGYTF.

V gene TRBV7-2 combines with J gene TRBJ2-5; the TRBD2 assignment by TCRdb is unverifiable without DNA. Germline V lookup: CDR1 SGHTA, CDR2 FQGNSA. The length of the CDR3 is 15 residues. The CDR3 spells CASSLGLGGVETQYF.

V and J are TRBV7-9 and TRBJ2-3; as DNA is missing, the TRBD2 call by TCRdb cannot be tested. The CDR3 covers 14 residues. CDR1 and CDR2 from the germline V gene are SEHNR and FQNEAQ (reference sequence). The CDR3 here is CASSFVGPTDTQYF.

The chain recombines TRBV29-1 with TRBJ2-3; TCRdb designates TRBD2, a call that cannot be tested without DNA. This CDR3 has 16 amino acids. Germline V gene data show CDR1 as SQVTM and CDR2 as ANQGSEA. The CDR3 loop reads CSVEGVAGGLADTQYF.

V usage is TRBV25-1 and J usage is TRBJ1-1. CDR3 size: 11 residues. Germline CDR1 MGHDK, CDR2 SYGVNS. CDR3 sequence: CASSVSAEAFF. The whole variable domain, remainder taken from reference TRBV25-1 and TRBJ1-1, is EADIYQTPRYLVIGTGKKITLECSQTMGHDKMYWYQQDPGMELHLIHYSYGVNSTEKGDLSSESTVSRIRTEHFPLTLESARPSHTSQYLCASSVSAEAFFGQGTRLTVV.

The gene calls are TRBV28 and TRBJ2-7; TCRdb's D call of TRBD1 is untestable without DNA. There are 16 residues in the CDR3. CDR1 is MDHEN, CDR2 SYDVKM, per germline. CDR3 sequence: CASSTATGGGVYEQYF.

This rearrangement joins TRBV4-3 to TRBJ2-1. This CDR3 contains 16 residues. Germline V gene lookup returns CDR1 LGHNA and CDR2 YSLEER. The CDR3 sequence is CASSQDLASSYNEQFF.

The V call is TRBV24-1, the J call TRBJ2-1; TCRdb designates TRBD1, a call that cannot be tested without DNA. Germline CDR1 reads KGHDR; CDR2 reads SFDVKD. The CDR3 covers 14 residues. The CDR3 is CATSEPGTPNEQFF.

The CDR3: CASSDGTGVSTGELFF. The V and J genes are TRBV12-3 or TRBV12-4 and TRBJ2-2; TCRdb designates TRBD1, a call that cannot be tested without DNA. This CDR3 has 16 amino acids.